The clone carrying this TCR beta chain was detected many times. MiXCR, applied by TCRdb to the reads, yields one record per CDR3 protein. Of around 49,000 distinct CDR3 sequences listed, 7.3% were seen once; the top ten hold 15% to 20%. The CDR3 is 12 amino acids. Germline assignment: CDR1 SQVTM and CDR2 ANQGSEA. V was trimmed by 6 bases and J by 2 bases, leaving 10 bases between them. This sample stems from a study of patients with pleural tuberculosis. This receptor was obtained from a human donor with pleural tuberculosis. The genes are TRBV29-1 and TRBJ1-1; D call uncertain. The CDR3 protein is CSVRRRNTEAFF. In nucleotides, the CDR3 is TGCAGCGTCAGACGGAGAAACACTGAAGCTTTCTTT.